This T cell receptor (beta chain) was observed in a study of OX40 agonist ivuxolimab in advanced cancers. Turning to the study itself: Averaging 60 years in age, with a range of about 23 to 90, the cohort was around 83% male. Antecedent anti-PD-1, anti-PD-L1 or anti-CTLA-4 therapy was permissible, with roughly 36% having received some. Study outcomes and limitations: Expanded peripheral T cell antigen specificity was not determined. Relative to CD4+ cells, CD8+ T cells on average had more expanded clones.

CDR1 and CDR2 (germline): SEHNR, FQNEAQ (reference sequence). Germline trimming cut 4 bases from V and 2 bases from J; bases unmatched to any gene: 3. The CDR3 loop spans 15 amino acids. Sequencing used immunoSEQ multiplex PCR; TCRdb keeps in-frame clones, though not all of them. This sample has about 20,000 clones, with 65% to 90% found just once. This clone has a single count. Its antigen remains unidentified. Sequenced material: CD4+ or CD8+ T cells sorted from blood, taken in a trial of the OX40 agonist ivuxolimab. The clonotype originates from an adult with an advanced solid tumor such as melanoma, head and neck, liver or kidney cancer. The genes are TRBV7-9 and TRBJ2-7; 12 bases fit TRBD2. The CDR3 loop reads CASSSGLAGTYEQYF. The CDR3 DNA reads TGTGCCAGCAGCTCCGGACTAGCGGGGACCTACGAGCAGTACTTC.